This T cell receptor beta chain was captured by sequencing in a study of T cell responses to AZD1222 COVID-19 vaccine. Study-wide points: Two AZD1222 doses significantly raised spike-specific TCR breadth and depth over controls.

The germline V gene has CDR1 WSHSY and CDR2 SAAADI. The V gene end was trimmed by 0 bases and the J gene end by 8 bases; junction bases not matched to a gene: 4. There are 16 residues in the CDR3. The repertoire was sequenced with immunoSEQ multiplex PCR; TCRdb's copy has only in-frame clones and lacks some. This table has 95,000 to 150,000 clones, roughly nine tenths appearing once. With regard to this clone: The antigen remains unidentified.

The sequencing here drew on peripheral blood, taken on day 0 of AZD1222 vaccination. The clonotype originates from an adult in good health. The chain is built from TRBV10-2 and TRBJ2-1; the match to TRBD2 covers 13 bases. The CDR3 sequence is CASSESGTSGKDEQFF. The CDR3 nucleotides read TGCGCCAGCAGTGAGTCGGGGACTAGCGGGAAGGATGAGCAGTTCTTC.